This entry lists 24 T cell receptor beta chains sequenced from one sample in a study of blood T cell repertoires in COVID-19. The method was immunoSEQ multiplex PCR; TCRdb's version includes in-frame clones alone and lacks a portion of them. The sample holds 140,000 to 150,000 clones, over 70% seen once. Sequencing was done on a sample of peripheral blood. These receptors all stem from a human donor in a cohort sampled during active COVID-19.

The CDR3 DNA reads as TGTGCCAGCAGCTTGGCATCCTACGAGCAGTACTTC. It specifies CASSLASYEQYF. This chain connects TRBV5-4 to TRBJ2-7, with D uncertain. Trimming took off 0 bases at V and 1 base at J, with 2 bases between the two ends. The CDR3 covers 12 residues. The germline CDR1 and CDR2 sequences are SGHNT and YYREEE (reference sequence).

This chain links TRBV6-5 with TRBJ1-2, with 9 nucleotides matching TRBD1. This CDR3 has 12 amino acids. CDR1 is MNHEY and CDR2 is SVGAGI in the germline V gene. V was clipped by 5 bases and J by 10 bases; unmatched bases: 5. This CDR3 is CASSRTGDDYTF. The DNA of the CDR3 is TGTGCCAGCAGTCGGACAGGGGATGACTACACCTTC.

The chain couples TRBV9 to TRBJ1-3; TRBD1 might be the D (5 bases). The germline V gene has CDR1 SGDLS and CDR2 YYNGEE. The CDR3 runs to 15 residues. The V end lost 1 base, the J end lost 0 bases, and 8 bases lay between the germline ends. For the CDR3, the DNA is TGTGCCAGCAGCGTATCAGGGTTCTCTGGAAACACCATATATTTT. Translating gives CASSVSGFSGNTIYF.

CDR3 residues: CASKAGGTGVTQYF. The CDR3 nucleotides read TGTGCCAGTAAAGCGGGAGGGACGGGGGTTACGCAGTATTTT. The J gene is TRBJ2-3, the V gene TRBV6-5, with TRBD2 matching 10 bases. Germline V lookup: CDR1 MNHEY, CDR2 SVGAGI. The V and J ends lost 9 bases and 8 bases, in that order; junction bases with no gene match: 11. CDR3 length equals 14 residues.

The V call is TRBV30, the J call TRBJ1-1; D remains ambiguous. With 0 bases removed from V and 5 bases from J, the gap between germline ends came to 4 bases. The CDR3 totals 11 residues. Looked up from germline, CDR1 is GTSNPN and CDR2 is SVGIG (reference sequence). The CDR3: CAWSVQTEAFF. In DNA, the CDR3 is TGTGCCTGGAGTGTACAAACTGAAGCTTTCTTT.

This clone was picked up a small number of times. This chain connects TRBV5-1 to TRBJ1-6; no clear D. The CDR3 consists of 13 residues. Trimming stripped 6 bases from V and 7 bases from J, with 11 bases between. Looked up from germline, CDR1 is SGHRS and CDR2 is YFSETQ. The CDR3 sequence: CASNDNPNSPLHF. The CDR3 DNA follows: TGCGCCAGCAATGACAACCCCAATTCACCCCTCCACTTT.

The chain recombines TRBV27 with TRBJ1-5, with D unresolved. Germline loops: CDR1 MNHEY, CDR2 SMNVEV (reference sequence). The CDR3 extends over 14 amino acids. V lost 3 bases to trimming and J lost 6 bases, with 12 bases between them. CDR3: CASSFRREGQPQHF. In DNA form, the CDR3 reads TGTGCCAGCAGTTTTCGGAGGGAGGGTCAGCCCCAGCATTTT.

The chain carries TRBV27 and TRBJ1-2, with TRBD1 as a possible D gene (6 bases). Trimming pared 5 bases from V and 7 bases from J, leaving 14 bases between. The CDR3 consists of 13 residues. The germline CDR1 and CDR2 sequences are MNHEY and SMNVEV (reference sequence). CDR3 amino acids: CASSAQGLGGYTF. CDR3 nucleotide sequence: TGTGCCAGCAGTGCTCAGGGGTTGGGTGGCTACACCTTC.

The V gene is TRBV4-3, the J gene TRBJ1-2; possible D gene TRBD1, 5 bases. The CDR3 is 15 amino acids. V was clipped by 2 bases and J by 8 bases, with 18 bases between them. CDR1 and CDR2 (germline): LGHNA, YSLEER. The CDR3 DNA reads as TGCGCCAGCAGCCAATCCCCGGGGGGGTTGGGAGGCTACACCTTC. The encoded protein is CASSQSPGGLGGYTF.

A single count supports this clone. CDR3 nucleotides: TGTGCCTGGAGTGTGGGAGGGGATCAGCCCCAGCATTTT. Protein product: CAWSVGGDQPQHF. The V and J genes are TRBV30 and TRBJ1-5; D is possibly TRBD1 (5 bases). This CDR3 is built from 13 residues. Trimming pared 0 bases from V and 5 bases from J, leaving 8 bases between. The V gene's germline CDR1 is GTSNPN and CDR2 SVGIG (reference sequence).

The chain uses TRBV6-2 or TRBV6-3 and TRBJ2-1; 12 positions match TRBD2. Germline values: CDR1 MNHEY, CDR2 SVGEGT. With V trimmed by 5 bases and J by 0 bases, 11 bases remained unmatched. The CDR3 is 19 residues long. The CDR3 DNA is TGTGCCAGCAGTCGGGGACTAGCGGGTCAGTACGCCTCCTACAATGAGCAGTTCTTC. Amino acids: CASSRGLAGQYASYNEQFF.

This chain links TRBV19 with TRBJ1-1; TRBD1 is a possible D gene (5 bases). Germline V gives CDR1 LNHDA, CDR2 SQIVND (reference sequence). The ends were cut back, 3 bases at V and 3 bases at J, with 11 bases in the middle. The CDR3 contains 14 residues. The DNA for the CDR3 is TGTGCCAGTAGTATGGGGCAGAGACACACTGAAGCTTTCTTT. It yields the protein CASSMGQRHTEAFF.

The chain is built from TRBV9 and TRBJ1-6; no clear D. The germline CDR1 and CDR2 sequences are SGDLS and YYNGEE. Between the trimmed V and J ends, which lost 2 bases and 0 bases, there was a span of 6 bases. The CDR3 is 15 residues long. DNA of the CDR3: TGTGCCAGCAGCGTGCGGGGCTCCTATAATTCACCCCTCCACTTT. Amino acid sequence: CASSVRGSYNSPLHF.

The J gene is TRBJ2-3, the V gene TRBV7-9; D gene uncertain. The CDR3 consists of 12 residues. Germline assignment: CDR1 SEHNR and CDR2 FQNEAQ (reference sequence). V was pared by 4 bases and J by 4 bases, with 6 bases between. The CDR3: CASSSQADTQYF. CDR3 coding DNA: TGTGCCAGCAGCTCCCAGGCAGATACGCAGTATTTT. The full variable domain, its missing parts supplied by reference TRBV7-9 and TRBJ2-3, is DTGVSQNPRHKITKRGQNVTFRCDPISEHNRLYWYRQTLGQGPEFLTYFQNEAQLEKSRLLSDRFSAERPKGSFSTLEIQRTEQGDSAMYLCASSSQADTQYFGPGTRLTVL.

The chain couples TRBV9 to TRBJ1-2; the match to TRBD1 covers 12 bases. Unmatched junction bases numbered 5, after V lost 4 bases and J lost 7 bases. CDR1 and CDR2 from the germline V gene are SGDLS and YYNGEE. The CDR3 runs 14 residues. CDR3 DNA sequence: TGTGCCAGCAGCCGGGACAGGGGGCTTGGTGGCTACACCTTC. Amino acid sequence: CASSRDRGLGGYTF.

The chain has TRBV5-1 and TRBJ2-2, with 9 bases matching TRBD1. V shed 3 bases and J 4 bases; nucleotides not matched to a gene: 4. In germline, CDR1 is SGHRS, CDR2 YFSETQ. The length of the CDR3 is 15 residues. CDR3 coding DNA: TGCGCCAGCAGCTCGCGACAGGGGGGCACCGGGGAGCTGTTTTTT. It specifies CASSSRQGGTGELFF.

CDR3 residues: CASSLGAGTEAFF. The CDR3 region has the DNA TGTGCCAGCAGCTTAGGGGCAGGGACTGAAGCTTTCTTT. The chain is built from TRBV11-2 and TRBJ1-1, with D possibly being TRBD1 (5 bases). Germline-derived CDR1 and CDR2 are SGHAT and FQNNGV. The CDR3 sequence is 13 residues long. Trimming took 1 base from V and 5 from J, leaving 8 bases between them.

The CDR3 sequence: CASSLRTDTEAFF. The CDR3 coding sequence is TGTGCCAGTAGTCTTCGGACAGACACTGAAGCTTTCTTT. This sequence joins TRBV19 and TRBJ1-1, with D possibly matching TRBD1 (6 bases). This CDR3 comprises 13 residues. CDR1 and CDR2 (germline): LNHDA, SQIVND (reference sequence). Trimming took 5 bases from V and 3 from J, leaving 10 bases between them.

The DNA for the CDR3 is TGTGCCAGCTCACCCCCATTCAGGGATGAAAAACTGTTTTTT. As protein: CASSPPFRDEKLFF. This rearrangement joins TRBV18 to TRBJ1-4; possible D gene TRBD1, 5 bases. Between the trimmed V and J ends, which lost 3 bases and 6 bases, there was a span of 11 bases. Germline values: CDR1 KGHSH, CDR2 LQKENI. This CDR3 is built from 14 residues.

This clone was seen a handful of times. The genes are TRBV18 and TRBJ1-1; D unclear. The CDR3 is 14 amino acids. CDR1 and CDR2 (germline): KGHSH, LQKENI. V was pared by 3 bases and J by 2 bases, with 10 bases between. The DNA for the CDR3 is TGTGCCAGCTCACCCCGGAATAGCAACACTGAAGCTTTCTTT. This codes for CASSPRNSNTEAFF.

The V and J genes are TRBV3-1 (or the pseudogene TRBV3-2) and TRBJ1-2; the D is unclear. V was clipped by 0 bases and J by 7 bases, with 12 bases between them. Germline lookup yields CDR1 LGHDT and CDR2 YNNKEL (reference sequence). The CDR3 extends over 14 amino acids. The CDR3 sequence: CASSQDQANRGYTF. For the CDR3, the DNA is TGTGCCAGCAGCCAAGATCAGGCGAACCGTGGCTACACCTTC.

The chain combines TRBV7-9 with TRBJ2-7, with 7 bases matching TRBD1. The V gene's germline CDR1 is SEHNR and CDR2 FQNEAQ (reference sequence). Trimming cost V 5 bases and J 6 bases; bases outside gene matches: 4. The CDR3 is made up of 12 amino acids. The chain's CDR3 is CASSPRDSEQYF. DNA of the CDR3: TGTGCCAGCAGCCCCCGGGACAGCGAGCAGTACTTC.

The rearrangement links TRBV5-1 to TRBJ1-1; 9 nucleotides align to TRBD1. Germline V gives CDR1 SGHRS, CDR2 YFSETQ. Trimming at V came to 3 bases and at J to 7 bases, leaving 4 bases not matched to a gene. The length of the CDR3 is 13 residues. The CDR3 protein is CASSWGQGREAFF. The CDR3 region has the DNA TGCGCCAGCAGCTGGGGACAGGGCCGTGAAGCTTTCTTT.

The V and J genes are TRBV5-1 and TRBJ2-3; 7 bases are shared with TRBD1. Looked up from germline, CDR1 is SGHRS and CDR2 is YFSETQ. The CDR3 length is 14 residues. After removal of 4 bases from V and 0 bases from J, the junction contained 2 bases not matched to a gene. CDR3 in amino acids: CASSQGQSTDTQYF. As DNA, the CDR3 is TGCGCCAGCAGCCAGGGACAGAGCACAGATACGCAGTATTTT.